Each of the 23 T cell receptor beta chains below was sequenced from the same sample in a study of shared clonotypes between healthy human individuals. The data were produced by immunoSEQ multiplex PCR, yet TCRdb's version contains in-frame clones alone and is incomplete. This sample has about 2.4 million clones, with approximately 94% found just once. Sequencing was done on a sample of naive CD4+ T cells from PBMCs. Subset denoted: CD45RA+ positively selected. These receptors came from a man between 18 and 29 years old in good health. Some clones in this sample may be carry-over from other donors' samples.

The chain couples TRBV19 to TRBJ1-2; TRBD1 might be the D (6 bases). The V gene's germline CDR1 is LNHDA and CDR2 SQIVND (reference sequence). The CDR3 is made up of 15 amino acids. The V end was cut by 3 bases, the J end by 2 bases, with 13 bases between. CDR3 sequence: CASSMATGPNYGYTF. The CDR3 DNA reads TGTGCCAGTAGTATGGCGACAGGCCCGAACTATGGCTACACCTTC.

In nucleotides, the CDR3 is TGTGCCAGCAGCGTAGGGGGCTGGTCAGATACGCAGTATTTT. Residues: CASSVGGWSDTQYF. The chain recombines TRBV9 with TRBJ2-3, with a possible D match to TRBD1 (5 bases). CDR1 is SGDLS and CDR2 is YYNGEE in the germline V gene. Deletions cut 0 bases from V and 4 bases from J, with 9 bases between. The CDR3 contains 14 residues.

A few counts support this clone. The V gene is TRBV7-9, the J gene TRBJ1-5, with 7 bases fitting TRBD1. The CDR3 totals 15 residues. Germline CDR1 and CDR2: SEHNR and FQNEAQ (reference sequence). V lost 5 bases, J lost 3 bases, and 7 bases stayed unmatched. This CDR3 is CASSPGQVANQPQHF. The CDR3 bases are TGTGCCAGCAGCCCAGGACAGGTCGCCAATCAGCCCCAGCATTTT.

J is TRBJ1-1 and V is TRBV11-3, with 7 bases aligning to TRBD1. The CDR3 consists of 16 residues. Trimming cost V 5 bases and J 1 base; bases outside gene matches: 10. Germline CDR1 and CDR2: SGHNT and YENEEA. This CDR3 reads CASSHGPGGANTEAFF. The DNA for the CDR3 is TGTGCCAGCAGCCACGGCCCAGGGGGGGCGAACACTGAAGCTTTCTTT.

The chain combines TRBV19 with TRBJ1-1; possibly TRBD1 for D (6 bases). Between the trimmed V and J ends, which lost 7 bases and 5 bases, there was a span of 23 bases. The CDR3 consists of 16 residues. The germline V gene encodes CDR1 LNHDA and CDR2 SQIVND (reference sequence). The CDR3 DNA follows: TGTGCCAGTACCCACGATTTCAACAGGGTGGAAACTGAAGCTTTCTTT. This encodes CASTHDFNRVETEAFF. Supplemented by reference TRBV19 and TRBJ1-1, the full variable domain reads DGGITQSPKYLFRKEGQNVTLSCEQNLNHDAMYWYRQDPGQGLRLIYYSQIVNDFQKGDIAEGYSVSREKKESFPLTVTSAQKNPTAFYLCASTHDFNRVETEAFFGQGTRLTVV.

This clone was counted between two and nine times. The gene calls are TRBV30 and TRBJ1-5; TRBD1 aligns across 7 bases. Trimming cost V 2 bases and J 0 bases; bases outside gene matches: 4. The germline gives CDR1 GTSNPN, CDR2 SVGIG (reference sequence). The CDR3 consists of 15 residues. The CDR3 protein is CAWSRTGYSNQPQHF. The CDR3 DNA sequence: TGTGCCTGGAGTAGGACAGGATATAGCAATCAGCCCCAGCATTTT.

This clone was observed a single time. The chain joins TRBV28 to TRBJ1-5, with TRBD1 matching 7 bases. Trimming at V came to 3 bases and at J to 3 bases, leaving 5 bases not matched to a gene. Per germline, CDR1 MDHEN and CDR2 SYDVKM. This CDR3 comprises 15 residues. CDR3 in amino acids: CASSLTGPNNQPQHF. The CDR3 DNA sequence: TGTGCCAGCAGTTTGACAGGGCCCAACAATCAGCCCCAGCATTTT. Using reference TRBV28 and TRBJ1-5 for the parts outside the CDR3, the full variable domain is DVKVTQSSRYLVKRTGEKVFLECVQDMDHENMFWYRQDPGLGLRLIYFSYDVKMKEKGDIPEGYSVSREKKERFSLILESASTNQTSMYLCASSLTGPNNQPQHFGDGTRLSIL.

This chain connects TRBV28 to TRBJ2-5; D is undetermined. Per germline, CDR1 MDHEN and CDR2 SYDVKM. The V gene lost 5 bases and the J gene lost 2 bases, with 21 bases spanning the gap. This CDR3 has 17 residues. CDR3 sequence reads: CASSTSWAVVGQETQYF. DNA for the CDR3: TGTGCCAGCAGTACTTCTTGGGCGGTGGTGGGGCAAGAGACCCAGTACTTC. Full variable domain (outside the CDR3, taken from reference TRBV28 and TRBJ2-5): DVKVTQSSRYLVKRTGEKVFLECVQDMDHENMFWYRQDPGLGLRLIYFSYDVKMKEKGDIPEGYSVSREKKERFSLILESASTNQTSMYLCASSTSWAVVGQETQYFGPGTRLLVL.

The rearrangement links TRBV27 to TRBJ2-1, with D possibly matching TRBD2 (5 bases). The V and J ends lost 2 bases and 4 bases respectively, with 12 bases between them. Germline CDR1 and CDR2: MNHEY and SMNVEV (reference sequence). The CDR3 sequence is 15 residues long. Written as DNA, the CDR3 is TGTGCCAGCAGTTTAGAGCGGCCGATATACAATGAGCAGTTCTTC. It encodes CASSLERPIYNEQFF.

V gene TRBV2 combines with J gene TRBJ1-2; D uncertain. Trimming removed 7 bases at V and 4 bases at J, with 7 bases between. Germline values: CDR1 SNHLY, CDR2 FYNNEI. The CDR3 loop spans 11 amino acids. Here the CDR3 reads CASIESYGYTF. CDR3 in DNA: TGTGCCAGCATCGAGAGCTATGGCTACACCTTC.

As to this clone: The same CDR3 can be traced to other DNA sequences in this sample. The chain combines TRBV9 with TRBJ1-3, with no clear D. CDR1 and CDR2 from the germline V gene are SGDLS and YYNGEE. This CDR3 is built from 15 residues. Trimming took off 0 bases at V and 2 bases at J, with 9 bases between the two ends. DNA of the CDR3: TGTGCCAGCAGCGTAGTACCCGGGGCTGGAAACACCATATATTTT. Translation gives CASSVVPGAGNTIYF.

This clone was counted between two and nine times. V and J are TRBV7-9 and TRBJ1-1, with D possibly being TRBD1 (6 bases). Trimming left V 3 bases short and J 0 bases short, with 8 bases between. Germline V gene lookup returns CDR1 SEHNR and CDR2 FQNEAQ (reference sequence). The CDR3 covers 14 residues. CDR3 nucleotide sequence: TGTGCCAGCAGCTTGGACAGCATGAACACTGAAGCTTTCTTT. It codes for CASSLDSMNTEAFF.

The chain joins TRBV28 to TRBJ2-5, with D possibly TRBD2 on 5 matching bases. Germline V CDR1 and CDR2: MDHEN, SYDVKM. The CDR3 runs to 11 residues. Trimming left V 3 bases short and J 14 bases short, with 13 bases between. The CDR3: CASSLAASQYF. CDR3 in DNA: TGTGCCAGCAGTTTGGCGGCTAGCCAATACTTC.

V is TRBV11-1 and J is TRBJ2-5; D call uncertain. CDR3 length: 15 amino acids. CDR1 is SGHAT, CDR2 FQDESV, per germline (reference sequence). V lost 2 bases and J 5 bases, leaving 15 bases between the germline ends. In nucleotides, the CDR3 is TGTGCCAGCAGCTTAAGTATGACACAGTGGGAGACCCAGTACTTC. Translating it yields CASSLSMTQWETQYF.

Worth noting for this clone: The sample holds other DNA sequences that translate to the same CDR3. The rearrangement uses TRBV30 and TRBJ2-5, with TRBD2 matching over 8 bases. The CDR3 covers 14 residues. V dropped 0 bases and J dropped 5; count of bases not matched to a gene: 5. Germline CDR1 reads GTSNPN; CDR2 reads SVGIG (reference sequence). The CDR3 DNA follows: TGTGCCTGGAGTGTAACGGGGGGGCTGGAGACCCAGTACTTC. Translation: CAWSVTGGLETQYF. Variable domain in full (rest from reference TRBV30 and TRBJ2-5): SQTIHQWPATLVQPVGSPLSLECTVEGTSNPNLYWYRQAAGRGLQLLFYSVGIGQISSEVPQNLSASRPQDRQFILSSKKLLLSDSGFYLCAWSVTGGLETQYFGPGTRLLVL.

This clone occurred once. J is TRBJ2-7 and V is TRBV7-2; 7 bases are a match to TRBD1. The CDR3 runs to 14 residues. Germline V lookup: CDR1 SGHTA, CDR2 FQGNSA. Germline trimming cut 2 bases from V and 3 bases from J; bases unmatched to any gene: 4. CDR3 coding DNA: TGTGCCAGCAGCTTACGACAGGGTGACTACGAGCAGTACTTC. It encodes CASSLRQGDYEQYF.

The V call is TRBV6-1, the J call TRBJ1-2; D not resolved. Per germline, CDR1 MNHNS and CDR2 SASEGT. V was pared by 6 bases and J by 2 bases, with 10 bases between. CDR3 length: 13 residues. CDR3 region: CASRQVTNYGYTF. In DNA, the CDR3 is TGTGCCAGCAGGCAGGTAACCAACTATGGCTACACCTTC.

Points on this clone: Distinct nucleotide sequences in the sample also encode this CDR3. V gene TRBV7-9 combines with J gene TRBJ1-1; D perhaps matches TRBD1 (5 bases). This CDR3 spans 13 amino acids. Germline CDR1 reads SEHNR; CDR2 reads FQNEAQ (reference sequence). Trimming shortened V by 0 bases and J by 8 bases, and 10 bases separated the two germline ends. This CDR3 reads CASSLAGAAEAFF. The CDR3, as DNA: TGTGCCAGCAGCTTAGCCGGGGCAGCAGAAGCTTTCTTT.

This rearrangement joins TRBV9 to TRBJ1-1; D is unresolved. This CDR3 contains 14 residues. V was shortened by 0 bases and J by 5 bases, with 11 bases between the two germline ends. CDR1 SGDLS and CDR2 YYNGEE come from the germline V gene. The CDR3 loop reads CASSVEAGRTEAFF. Written as DNA, the CDR3 is TGTGCCAGCAGCGTAGAGGCCGGGAGGACTGAAGCTTTCTTT.

The chain couples TRBV25-1 to TRBJ1-3, with 8 bases aligning to TRBD1. With 5 bases clipped from V and 4 bases from J, the junction kept 7 bases outside the gene matches. From germline, CDR1 is MGHDK and CDR2 SYGVNS. There are 15 residues in the CDR3. The CDR3, as DNA: TGTGCCAGCAGTTCGGACAGGGAAAACGGAAACACCATATATTTT. The encoded protein is CASSSDRENGNTIYF.

Comment on this clone: Additional DNA sequences in this sample encode the identical CDR3. CDR3 nucleotides: TGTGCCAGCAGCTTAGATAGCTCCTACAATGAGCAGTTCTTC. Residues: CASSLDSSYNEQFF. The J gene is TRBJ2-1, the V gene TRBV11-3; D gene unclear. The CDR3 sequence is 14 residues long. The germline V gene has CDR1 SGHNT and CDR2 YENEEA. V lost 0 bases and J 0 bases, leaving 3 bases between the germline ends. The full variable domain, with the rest looked up from reference TRBV11-3 and TRBJ2-1, is EAGVVQSPRYKIIEKKQPVAFWCNPISGHNTLYWYLQNLGQGPELLIRYENEEAVDDSQLPKDRFSAERLKGVDSTLKIQPAELGDSAVYLCASSLDSSYNEQFFGPGTRLTVL.

In this sample, this clone turned up once. The chain is built from TRBV28 and TRBJ1-2; the D is unclear. The CDR3 length is 12 residues. Germline lookup yields CDR1 MDHEN and CDR2 SYDVKM. Between the trimmed V and J ends, which lost 6 bases and 8 bases, there was a span of 13 bases. The CDR3 DNA sequence: TGTGCCAGCAGAGGTAAAAGCGTGGGCTACACCTTC. Its translation is CASRGKSVGYTF.

The rearrangement links TRBV2 to TRBJ2-2; D possibly uses TRBD1 or TRBD2 (5 bases each). Germline V gene lookup returns CDR1 SNHLY and CDR2 FYNNEI. The CDR3 is 13 residues long. V was pared by 7 bases and J by 7 bases, with 13 bases between. Here the CDR3 reads CASTPRGRGELFF. CDR3 nucleotide sequence: TGTGCCAGCACCCCGAGGGGTCGCGGGGAGCTGTTTTTT.